These 27 T cell receptor beta chains were all obtained from the same sample, sequenced in a study of vaccination and CD4 T cells after COVID-19. Treatment: roughly 11-day PBMC culture with coronavirus spike peptide pools or control peptides (ViraFEST assay). No cognate antigen is known for these TCRs. Researchers used the Oncomine TCR Beta short-read assay to sequence DNA from cultured CD4+ T cells. Via MiXCR, TCRdb re-called the PCR reads, giving one row per CDR3 protein. The sample yields thousands of distinct CDR3 sequences, 22% seen once. Here the sequenced sample was CD4+ T cells from blood, cultured in vitro, taken after SARS-CoV-2 vaccination. These receptors all stem from a human donor who had recovered from COVID-19.

The chain is built from TRBV2 and TRBJ2-2; D is tentatively TRBD1 or TRBD2 (5 bases each). Looked up from germline, CDR1 is SNHLY and CDR2 is FYNNEI. The CDR3 sequence is 16 residues long. Trimming left V 6 bases short and J 1 base short, with 15 bases between. This CDR3 reads CASSGLGVRNTGELFF. In DNA, the CDR3 is TGTGCCAGCAGCGGCTTGGGGGTCCGGAACACCGGGGAGCTGTTTTTT. Full variable domain (remainder filled in from reference TRBV2 and TRBJ2-2): EPEVTQTPSHQVTQMGQEVILRCVPISNHLYFYWYRQILGQKVEFLVSFYNNEISEKSEIFDDQFSVERPDGSNFTLKIRSTKLEDSAMYFCASSGLGVRNTGELFFGEGSRLTVL.

The chain combines TRBV10-3 with TRBJ2-2; possibly TRBD1 for D (5 bases). The CDR3 has 16 residues. The V end was cut by 5 bases, the J end by 1 base, with 14 bases between. CDR1 and CDR2 from the germline V gene are ENHRY and SYGVKD. The CDR3 region is CAISTDTPMNTGELFF. The CDR3 DNA follows: TGTGCCATCAGTACGGACACCCCTATGAACACCGGGGAGCTGTTTTTT.

As concerns this clonotype: Given a much more abundant clone one base away, this may be a read error. The chain uses TRBV9 and TRBJ1-2; D possibly corresponds to TRBD1 (5 bases). The CDR3 sequence is 14 residues long. Germline V gene data show CDR1 as SGDLS and CDR2 as YYNGEE. The V gene lost 3 bases and the J gene lost 4 bases, with 13 bases spanning the gap. Here the CDR3 DNA reads TGTGCCAGCAGCGCCCCGGGGGGGAGCTATGGCTACACCTTC. It encodes CASSAPGGSYGYTF.

This clonotype is medium-sized. The chain has TRBV7-6 and TRBJ2-5, with 11 bases aligning to TRBD2. The CDR3 is made up of 16 amino acids. Germline assignment: CDR1 SGHVS and CDR2 FNYEAQ. J lost 4 bases, V lost 5 bases, and 9 bases had no gene match. The CDR3 DNA follows: TGTGCCAGCAGCACACCTAGCGGGGGGAAGGCAGAGACCCAGTACTTC. Encoded protein: CASSTPSGGKAETQYF. The full variable domain, in which reference TRBV7-6 and TRBJ2-5 provide the parts outside the CDR3, is GAGVSQSPRYKVTKRGQDVALRCDPISGHVSLYWYRQALGQGPEFLTYFNYEAQQDKSGLPNDRFSAERPEGSISTLTIQRTEQRDSAMYRCASSTPSGGKAETQYFGPGTRLLVL.

This clonotype is labeled as medium-sized. The chain recombines TRBV20-1 with TRBJ1-6, with D uncertain. Germline V CDR1 and CDR2: DFQATT, SNEGSKA (reference sequence). The V gene lost 3 bases and the J gene lost 5 bases, with 8 bases spanning the gap. CDR3 length equals 13 residues. CDR3 protein: CSASVQNNSPLHF. Written as DNA, the CDR3 is TGCAGTGCTAGTGTACAGAATAATTCACCCCTCCACTTT.

On this clonotype: A read error is possible here, since a much larger clone lies one base away. V gene TRBV27 combines with J gene TRBJ1-2; the D gene is possibly TRBD1 (5 bases). The CDR3 sequence is 12 residues long. Per germline, CDR1 MNHEY and CDR2 SMNVEV (reference sequence). CDR3 in DNA: TGTGCCAGCCGAGGGGCAGGCGATGGCTACATCTTC. As protein: CASRGAGDGYIF.

The V gene is TRBV6-1, the J gene TRBJ1-6; D is unclear. The CDR3 length is 16 residues. Germline V gene sequence: CDR1 MNHNS, CDR2 SASEGT. Trimming pared 8 bases from V and 0 bases from J, leaving 14 bases between. CDR3 in amino acids: CASGTDESSYNSPLHF. CDR3 bases: TGTGCCAGCGGAACAGACGAGAGCTCCTATAATTCACCCCTCCACTTT.

There are many counts of this clonotype. The genes are TRBV7-2 and TRBJ2-3; TRBD1 matches at 8 bases. The trim removed 4 bases at V and 2 bases at J, leaving 8 bases unmatched. The germline V gene encodes CDR1 SGHTA and CDR2 FQGNSA. This CDR3 region has 16 residues. The chain's CDR3 is CASSSTGTGTTDTQYF. CDR3 sequence (DNA): TGTGCCAGCAGCTCCACCGGGACAGGAACCACAGATACGCAGTATTTT.

Only one count was recorded for this clonotype. The rearrangement links TRBV29-1 to TRBJ1-1; TRBD1 aligns across 7 bases. The CDR3 loop spans 13 amino acids. V shed 6 bases and J 0 bases; nucleotides not matched to a gene: 4. Germline assignment: CDR1 SQVTM and CDR2 ANQGSEA. CDR3 in amino acids: CSVRGLMNTEAFF. For the CDR3, the DNA is TGCAGCGTAAGGGGGCTCATGAACACTGAAGCTTTCTTT.

The chain joins TRBV28 to TRBJ1-3, with D maybe TRBD1 (5 bases). The CDR3 totals 16 residues. The V end was cut by 6 bases, the J end by 0 bases, with 15 bases between. The V gene's germline CDR1 is MDHEN and CDR2 SYDVKM. As DNA, the CDR3 is TGTGCCAGCAGGGGACCCACCACGGCCTCTGGAAACACCATATATTTT. Protein sequence: CASRGPTTASGNTIYF.

The chain is built from TRBV7-3 and TRBJ1-1, with D unresolved. The CDR3 contains 15 residues. With 2 bases removed from V and 0 bases from J, the gap between germline ends came to 10 bases. Germline V lookup: CDR1 SGHTA, CDR2 FQGTGA. The CDR3 region is CASSLGSLVNTEAFF. The CDR3 DNA follows: TGTGCCAGCAGCTTAGGGTCTTTGGTGAACACTGAAGCTTTCTTT.

Within the sample, this clonotype is medium-sized. V usage is TRBV7-2 and J usage is TRBJ2-7; D is perhaps TRBD1 (6 bases). The CDR3 runs to 16 residues. Trimming removed 7 bases from V and 6 bases from J, with 25 bases in between. CDR1 SGHTA and CDR2 FQGNSA come from the germline V gene. The CDR3 coding sequence is TGTGCCAGCACCCAGGGGTCTACAGGGAGTAGTGGCGAGCAGTACTTC. As protein: CASTQGSTGSSGEQYF.

For this clonotype: A much larger clone sits a single nucleotide away, making a read error possible. The gene calls are TRBV6-1 and TRBJ2-5; tentative D call: TRBD2 (5 bases). V was pared by 8 bases and J by 4 bases, with 17 bases between. CDR1 MNHNS and CDR2 SASEGT come from the germline V gene. This CDR3 is built from 14 residues. For the CDR3, the DNA is TGTGCCAGCCGGGGATTCAAGCTTAGAGAGACCCAGTACTTC. The encoded protein is CASRGFKLRETQYF.

The rearrangement links TRBV18 to TRBJ2-7, with TRBD2 as a possible D gene (5 bases). Per germline, CDR1 KGHSH and CDR2 LQKENI. Trimming stripped 4 bases from V and 5 bases from J, with 9 bases between. This CDR3 contains 12 residues. CDR3 amino acids: CASSHSEDEQYF. CDR3 sequence (DNA): TGTGCCAGCTCACATTCGGAGGACGAGCAGTACTTC.

There are a few counts of this clonotype. V is TRBV19 and J is TRBJ1-2; D not resolved. Germline lookup yields CDR1 LNHDA and CDR2 SQIVND (reference sequence). The CDR3 has 13 amino acids. V was trimmed by 5 bases and J by 4 bases, leaving 11 bases between them. This CDR3 reads CASSQDLTYGYTF. The DNA for the CDR3 is TGTGCCAGTAGTCAGGACCTAACCTATGGCTACACCTTC.

This clonotype has a handful of counts. The genes are TRBV4-1 and TRBJ1-2; D perhaps matches TRBD1 (6 bases). CDR1 is MGHRA and CDR2 is YSYEKL in the germline V gene. The CDR3 runs 15 residues. V lost 0 bases, J lost 8 bases, and 16 bases lay in between. CDR3 loop: CASSQDWGAARGYTF. The CDR3 DNA is TGCGCCAGCAGCCAAGATTGGGGGGCTGCGCGGGGCTACACCTTC.

As DNA, the CDR3 is TGTGCCAGCAGCCAAGATGGAGAGGACGCTACCCGCGTAAGACATTTT. It yields the protein CASSQDGEDATRVRHF. J is TRBJ1-5 and V is TRBV4-2; no firm D call. CDR3 length: 16 residues. Germline CDR1 is LGHNA and CDR2 is YNFKEQ. Trimming removed 0 bases from V and 16 bases from J, with 25 bases in between.

Sample share makes this clonotype medium-sized. The J gene is TRBJ2-7, the V gene TRBV20-1; 7 nucleotides line up with TRBD1. This CDR3 spans 12 amino acids. Germline CDR1 is DFQATT and CDR2 is SNEGSKA (reference sequence). V shed 3 bases, J shed 3 bases, and the junction held 2 bases outside the gene matches. The CDR3 sequence is CSARRTGYEQYF. Here the CDR3 DNA reads TGCAGTGCTAGGAGGACAGGCTACGAGCAGTACTTC.

This clonotype was seen a few times. The chain couples TRBV19 to TRBJ1-5, with D unclear. The V gene lost 6 bases and the J gene lost 7 bases, with 13 bases spanning the gap. Germline V gene data show CDR1 as LNHDA and CDR2 as SQIVND (reference sequence). This CDR3 is 13 amino acids long. The CDR3 DNA reads TGTGCCAGTAGACTAGAAGAATGGCAGCCCCAGCATTTT. Protein product: CASRLEEWQPQHF.

This clonotype was seen more than once but under ten times. The chain carries TRBV6-1 and TRBJ1-3; 10 bases line up with TRBD1. This CDR3 has 13 residues. Germline-derived CDR1 and CDR2 are MNHNS and SASEGT. V shed 10 bases, J shed 3 bases, and the junction held 3 bases outside the gene matches. CDR3 in amino acids: CATRDRGGNTIYF. DNA of the CDR3: TGTGCCACAAGGGACAGGGGTGGAAACACCATATATTTT.

The J gene is TRBJ2-3, the V gene TRBV6-2 or TRBV6-3; 12 bases match TRBD2. The CDR3 covers 13 residues. V dropped 8 bases and J dropped 4; count of bases not matched to a gene: 1. Germline CDR1 is MNHEY and CDR2 is SVGEGT. CDR3 in DNA: TGTGCCAGCGGACTAGCGGGACCAGATACGCAGTATTTT. Translated: CASGLAGPDTQYF.

The CDR3 is CASRQSGTGRYGYTF. CDR3 sequence (DNA): TGTGCCAGTAGGCAATCCGGGACGGGGAGATATGGCTACACCTTC. The rearrangement uses TRBV19 and TRBJ1-2; D is perhaps TRBD1 (5 bases). The CDR3 has 15 residues. Looked up from germline, CDR1 is LNHDA and CDR2 is SQIVND (reference sequence). The V gene lost 6 bases and the J gene lost 5 bases, with 19 bases spanning the gap.

The rearrangement joins TRBV5-1 to TRBJ2-7; 9 positions match TRBD1. CDR3 length: 14 residues. CDR1 and CDR2 (germline): SGHRS, YFSETQ. After removal of 0 bases from V and 6 bases from J, the junction contained 4 bases not matched to a gene. The chain's CDR3 is CASSLEQGASEQYF. The CDR3 DNA sequence: TGCGCCAGCAGCTTGGAACAGGGGGCTAGCGAGCAGTACTTC.

This clonotype has a count of ten or more. The chain employs TRBV29-1 and TRBJ1-2; unclear D gene. Germline CDR1 and CDR2: SQVTM and ANQGSEA. The CDR3 consists of 12 residues. The CDR3, as DNA: TGCGCCTTTGACGGGGAGACCTATGGCTACACCTTC. The encoded protein is CAFDGETYGYTF.

Only a few counts were recorded for this clonotype. This rearrangement joins TRBV6-2 or TRBV6-3 to TRBJ2-5; 7 bases match TRBD2. Germline V gene sequence: CDR1 MNHEY, CDR2 SVGEGT. The CDR3 contains 15 residues. V dropped 6 bases and J dropped 5; count of bases not matched to a gene: 12. The CDR3 DNA is TGTGCCAGCAGCTCCTCCGGGACTACGAGGGAGACCCAGTACTTC. It yields the protein CASSSSGTTRETQYF.

This clonotype is labeled medium-sized. The gene calls are TRBV11-1 and TRBJ2-5; the D is unclear. Germline assignment: CDR1 SGHAT and CDR2 FQDESV (reference sequence). The V end lost 1 base, the J end lost 5 bases, and 11 bases lay between the germline ends. The CDR3 is 14 residues long. The CDR3: CASSLGPLGETQYF. The CDR3, as DNA: TGTGCCAGCAGCTTAGGCCCCCTCGGTGAGACCCAGTACTTC.

V gene TRBV7-2 combines with J gene TRBJ1-2; D is ambiguous. The CDR3 is 12 amino acids. The V end was cut by 5 bases, the J end by 8 bases, with 12 bases between. Germline V gene sequence: CDR1 SGHTA, CDR2 FQGNSA. CDR3 bases: TGTGCCAGCAGCCAAGACCGAAAGGGCTACACCTTC. Residues: CASSQDRKGYTF.